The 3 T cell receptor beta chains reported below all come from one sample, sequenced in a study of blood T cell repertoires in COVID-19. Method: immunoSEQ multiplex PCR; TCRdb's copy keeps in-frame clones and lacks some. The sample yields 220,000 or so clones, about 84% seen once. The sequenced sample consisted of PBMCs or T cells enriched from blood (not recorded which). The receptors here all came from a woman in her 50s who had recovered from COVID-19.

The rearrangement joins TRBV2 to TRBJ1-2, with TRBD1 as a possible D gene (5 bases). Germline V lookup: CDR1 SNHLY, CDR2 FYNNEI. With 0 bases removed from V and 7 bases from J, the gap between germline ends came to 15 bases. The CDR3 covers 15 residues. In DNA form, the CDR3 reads TGTGCCAGCAGTGAAGCGCGCCAGGGCTCAGGTGGCTACACCTTC. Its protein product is CASSEARQGSGGYTF.

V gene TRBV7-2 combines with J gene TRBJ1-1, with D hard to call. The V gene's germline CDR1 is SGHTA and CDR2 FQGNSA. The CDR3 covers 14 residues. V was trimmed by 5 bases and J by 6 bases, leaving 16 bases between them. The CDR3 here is CASSPVYSSAEAFF. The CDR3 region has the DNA TGTGCCAGCAGCCCTGTCTATTCTAGCGCTGAAGCTTTCTTT.

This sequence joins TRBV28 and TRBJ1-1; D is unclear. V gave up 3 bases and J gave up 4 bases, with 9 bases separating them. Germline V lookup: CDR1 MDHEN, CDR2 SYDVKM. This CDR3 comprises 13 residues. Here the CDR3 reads CASSLIRGTEAFF. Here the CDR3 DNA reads TGTGCCAGCAGTTTGATACGAGGCACTGAAGCTTTCTTT.